Shown below are 25 T cell receptor beta chains from a single sample sequenced in a study of CD8 T cells in ankylosing spondylitis. Findings of the study overall: Characteristic, it appeared, of ankylosing spondylitis blood was a TCR beta motif of seven or eight highly homologous variants.

Their specific antigens are unknown. From the 5' RACE reads, TCRdb called clonotypes with MiXCR, one entry per CDR3 protein. The sample consists of 670,000 or so distinct CDR3 sequences, roughly 20% of them appearing once. The sample was blood, either unsorted or a sorted T cell fraction (not recorded which). These receptors all stem from a male donor with ankylosing spondylitis.

A few counts support this clonotype. The chain recombines TRBV28 with TRBJ2-7; D not resolved. The CDR3 totals 14 residues. V lost 5 bases and J lost 6, with 17 bases in between. Looked up from germline, CDR1 is MDHEN and CDR2 is SYDVKM. CDR3 nucleotides: TGTGCCAGCAGTCCACAACTAAGACGCTTCGAGCAGTACTTC. Its protein is CASSPQLRRFEQYF.

The chain couples TRBV7-9 to TRBJ2-3, with a possible D match to TRBD2 (6 bases). This CDR3 is 16 amino acids long. The V gene's germline CDR1 is SEHNR and CDR2 FQNEAQ (reference sequence). The V gene lost 5 bases and the J gene lost 3 bases, with 18 bases spanning the gap. CDR3 protein: CASSPRGGRETDTQYF. As DNA, the CDR3 is TGTGCCAGCAGCCCCCGCGGAGGGCGGGAAACAGATACGCAGTATTTT.

This clonotype was seen ten or more times. The rearrangement joins TRBV5-1 to TRBJ1-5; D call uncertain. Germline V gives CDR1 SGHRS, CDR2 YFSETQ. The CDR3 extends over 14 amino acids. V gave up 0 bases and J gave up 4 bases, with 8 bases separating them. The CDR3 bases are TGCGCCAGCAGCTTGGGTGGGGTTAATCAGCCCCAGCATTTT. Translating gives CASSLGGVNQPQHF.

This chain uses TRBV5-5 with TRBJ2-7; D perhaps matches TRBD1 (6 bases). CDR1 and CDR2 from the germline V gene are SGHKS and YYEKEE (reference sequence). The CDR3 length is 12 residues. V lost 4 bases to trimming and J lost 5 bases, with 10 bases between them. This CDR3 is CASSITGNEQYF. The DNA for the CDR3 is TGTGCCAGCAGCATTACAGGGAACGAGCAGTACTTC. Together with reference TRBV5-5 and TRBJ2-7, the CDR3 gives the full variable domain: DAGVTQSPTHLIKTRGQQVTLRCSPISGHKSVSWYQQVLGQGPQFIFQYYEKEERGRGNFPDRFSARQFPNYSSELNVNALLLGDSALYLCASSITGNEQYFGPGTRLTVT.

The sample holds many counts of this clonotype. The gene calls are TRBV29-1 and TRBJ1-2; D call uncertain. This CDR3 region has 17 residues. From germline, CDR1 is SQVTM and CDR2 ANQGSEA. V gave up 8 bases and J gave up 8 bases, with 33 bases separating them. CDR3 sequence: CSTLFGDDLSGRRGYTF. As DNA, the CDR3 is TGCAGCACGCTCTTCGGGGATGACCTATCGGGCCGGCGAGGCTACACCTTC.

The chain recombines TRBV5-1 with TRBJ2-7, with D perhaps matching TRBD1 (6 bases). The CDR3 contains 11 residues. CDR1 and CDR2 from the germline V gene are SGHRS and YFSETQ. Trimming removed 5 bases from V and 6 bases from J, with 9 bases in between. The CDR3 sequence: CASRTGPEQYF. CDR3 nucleotides: TGCGCCAGCAGGACAGGCCCCGAGCAGTACTTC.

There are a few counts of this clonotype. V usage is TRBV3-1 and J usage is TRBJ2-1; D uncertain. V lost 1 base and J 2 bases, leaving 9 bases between the germline ends. The CDR3 consists of 15 residues. The germline CDR1 and CDR2 sequences are LGHDT and YNNKEL (reference sequence). The CDR3 here is CASSQGTSPYNEQFF. Written as DNA, the CDR3 is TGTGCCAGCAGCCAAGGGACCTCACCCTACAATGAGCAGTTCTTC.

The gene calls are TRBV9 and TRBJ2-2, with D hard to call. V lost 0 bases and J lost 6, with 9 bases in between. CDR1 and CDR2 from the germline V gene are SGDLS and YYNGEE. CDR3 length: 14 residues. Here the CDR3 DNA reads TGTGCCAGCAGCGTAGCGGTCTGGTCCGGGGAGCTGTTTTTT. Its protein product is CASSVAVWSGELFF.

This clonotype was recorded a few times. V gene TRBV10-3 combines with J gene TRBJ2-1; a weak D match, TRBD2 (6 bases). CDR3 length: 15 residues. CDR1 ENHRY and CDR2 SYGVKD come from the germline V gene. V was clipped by 4 bases and J by 1 base, with 11 bases between them. The CDR3 region is CAISAGLESYNEQFF. CDR3 nucleotide sequence: TGTGCCATCAGTGCGGGACTCGAGTCCTACAATGAGCAGTTCTTC.

V gene TRBV12-3 or TRBV12-4 combines with J gene TRBJ1-1; D uncertain. There are 14 residues in the CDR3. Trimming removed 1 base from V and 0 bases from J, with 6 bases in between. In DNA form, the CDR3 reads TGTGCCAGCAGTTTAGTAGCTATGAACACTGAAGCTTTCTTT. Residues: CASSLVAMNTEAFF.

This clonotype was counted between two and nine times. The chain has TRBV7-9 and TRBJ2-1; TRBD2 matches at 7 bases. This CDR3 is 17 amino acids long. CDR1 is SEHNR and CDR2 is FQNEAQ in the germline V gene (reference sequence). After removal of 2 bases from V and 0 bases from J, the junction contained 7 bases not matched to a gene. Here the CDR3 DNA reads TGTGCCAGCAGCTTACCACGGGAGGACTCCTCCTACAATGAGCAGTTCTTC. Its translation: CASSLPREDSSYNEQFF.

V usage is TRBV27 and J usage is TRBJ2-7, with D maybe TRBD2 (5 bases). CDR3 size: 13 residues. Germline assignment: CDR1 MNHEY and CDR2 SMNVEV (reference sequence). The ends were cut back, 5 bases at V and 3 bases at J, with 11 bases in the middle. The CDR3, as DNA: TGTGCCAGCAGTGACGGGAACCGCTACGAGCAGTACTTC. Its protein product is CASSDGNRYEQYF.

The V gene is TRBV7-2, the J gene TRBJ2-7, with 9 bases aligning to TRBD2. The CDR3 extends over 15 amino acids. V dropped 2 bases and J dropped 2; count of bases not matched to a gene: 4. The germline V gene encodes CDR1 SGHTA and CDR2 FQGNSA. The CDR3 is CASSLRIAGAYEQYF. The CDR3 nucleotides read TGTGCCAGCAGCTTAAGGATAGCGGGGGCCTACGAGCAGTACTTC.

The V call is TRBV7-3, the J call TRBJ1-5; D is possibly TRBD1 (5 bases). This CDR3 has 16 residues. Per the germline V gene, CDR1 is SGHTA and CDR2 is FQGTGA. The V end was cut by 5 bases, the J end by 5 bases, with 19 bases between. CDR3 loop: CASSPTGVSGDQPQHF. CDR3 sequence (DNA): TGTGCCAGCAGCCCTACGGGCGTATCGGGGGATCAGCCCCAGCATTTT. Together with reference TRBV7-3 and TRBJ1-5, the CDR3 gives the full variable domain: GAGVSQTPSNKVTEKGKYVELRCDPISGHTALYWYRQSLGQGPEFLIYFQGTGAADDSGLPNDRFFAVRPEGSVSTLKIQRTERGDSAVYLCASSPTGVSGDQPQHFGDGTRLSIL.

This chain links TRBV4-2 with TRBJ2-7; possibly TRBD1 or TRBD2 for D (5 bases each). In germline, CDR1 is LGHNA, CDR2 YNFKEQ. With 4 bases removed from V and 5 bases from J, the gap between germline ends came to 15 bases. This CDR3 has 14 amino acids. Here the CDR3 DNA reads TGTGCCAGCAGCCCCCGGGACGGCACTGACGAGCAGTACTTC. Translated, it gives CASSPRDGTDEQYF.

There are many counts of this clonotype. The chain uses TRBV27 and TRBJ2-7; D unclear. V was trimmed by 4 bases and J by 0 bases, leaving 7 bases between them. This CDR3 is 13 amino acids long. The V gene's germline CDR1 is MNHEY and CDR2 SMNVEV (reference sequence). The CDR3 DNA reads as TGTGCCAGCAGTTCATCCAGCTCCTACGAGCAGTACTTC. This sequence encodes CASSSSSSYEQYF.

This sequence joins TRBV5-1 and TRBJ2-7; D might be TRBD2 (5 bases). From germline, CDR1 is SGHRS and CDR2 YFSETQ. The CDR3 length is 13 residues. V dropped 4 bases and J dropped 5 bases, with 13 bases sitting between them. CDR3 nucleotides: TGCGCCAGCAGCCCGGGATTGGATCACGAGCAGTACTTC. This encodes CASSPGLDHEQYF.

This rearrangement joins TRBV5-1 to TRBJ2-1; 8 positions match TRBD1. Germline CDR1 and CDR2: SGHRS and YFSETQ. V lost 4 bases and J lost 7; bases outside the gene matches: 10. The CDR3 loop spans 15 amino acids. The CDR3 region is CASSTDRVGINEQFF. As DNA, the CDR3 is TGCGCCAGCAGCACGGACAGGGTAGGAATAAATGAGCAGTTCTTC.

The gene calls are TRBV20-1 and TRBJ2-7; perhaps D is TRBD1 or TRBD2 (6 bases each). The CDR3 length is 16 residues. Germline V CDR1 and CDR2: DFQATT, SNEGSKA (reference sequence). V was pared by 0 bases and J by 5 bases, with 20 bases between. CDR3 DNA sequence: TGCAGTGCTAGAGATGGGGGGCAGGCGGGGACCCACGAGCAGTACTTC. It codes for CSARDGGQAGTHEQYF.

The rearrangement uses TRBV9 and TRBJ1-6; no reliable D call. V lost 4 bases and J 10 bases, leaving 18 bases between the germline ends. The germline V gene has CDR1 SGDLS and CDR2 YYNGEE. The CDR3 has 15 residues. The CDR3 sequence is CASSPQSRLGSPLHF. The CDR3 DNA sequence: TGTGCCAGCAGCCCGCAGTCCAGGCTGGGCTCACCCCTCCACTTT.

This clonotype was detected ten times or more. The chain uses TRBV12-3 or TRBV12-4 and TRBJ2-7; D ambiguous. The V gene lost 6 bases and the J gene lost 4 bases, with 10 bases spanning the gap. The CDR3 sequence is 12 residues long. The CDR3 nucleotides read TGTGCCAGCAGCGGAGAATTATACGAGCAGTACTTC. Residues: CASSGELYEQYF.

The chain links TRBV20-1 to TRBJ2-7; a possible D gene is TRBD2 (6 bases). This CDR3 has 15 residues. Per the germline V gene, CDR1 is DFQATT and CDR2 is SNEGSKA (reference sequence). Between the trimmed V and J ends, which lost 3 bases and 0 bases, there was a span of 15 bases. CDR3: CSASLGRGGSYEQYF. The DNA of the CDR3 is TGCAGTGCTAGTCTAGGGCGGGGCGGCTCCTACGAGCAGTACTTC.

The J gene is TRBJ1-2, the V gene TRBV10-3; 10 bases map to TRBD1. Germline lookup yields CDR1 ENHRY and CDR2 SYGVKD. This CDR3 comprises 11 residues. V trimming: 10 bases; J trimming: 6 bases; junction bases outside the gene matches: 2. The CDR3 is CATGTGDGYTF. The CDR3, as DNA: TGTGCCACCGGGACAGGGGATGGCTACACCTTC.

This clonotype was detected many times. J is TRBJ1-2 and V is TRBV6-5; D possibly corresponds to TRBD1 (6 bases). The V and J ends lost 4 bases and 4 bases respectively, with 13 bases between them. The CDR3 covers 14 residues. The germline V gene encodes CDR1 MNHEY and CDR2 SVGAGI. The CDR3 coding sequence is TGTGCCAGCAGTTCCGGGGGGCCGGTCTATGGCTACACCTTC. This encodes CASSSGGPVYGYTF.

Points on this clonotype: Sequence at one end of the junction differs from germline and may be a read error. The V and J genes are TRBV3-1 and TRBJ1-5; D is undetermined. The CDR3 runs 15 residues. CDR1 and CDR2 from the germline V gene are LGHDT and YNNKEL (reference sequence). This chain's CDR3 is CASSQGHISSQPQHF. The CDR3 DNA follows: TGTGCCAGCAGCCAAGGCCACATTAGCAGTCAGCCCCAGCATTTT. Complete variable domain (other parts from reference TRBV3-1 and TRBJ1-5): DTAVSQTPKYLVTQMGNDKSIKCEQNLGHDTMYWYKQDSKKFLKIMFSYNNKELIINETVPNRFSPKSPDKAHLNLHINSLELGDSAVYFCASSQGHISSQPQHFGDGTRLSIL.